This T cell receptor (beta chain) was identified in a study of T cell repertoires in cytomegalovirus infection. Study overall: Recently identified HLA-C-restricted CMV epitopes were among the peptides used. Whole-study findings and limits: The response measured ex vivo was dominated by TCR beta clonotypes (HLA-C-restricted and CMV-specific).

V was clipped by 5 bases and J by 7 bases, with 14 bases between them. The V gene's germline CDR1 is SGHTA and CDR2 FQGNSA. The CDR3 has 14 residues. Each CDR3 protein is one row after TCRdb ran MiXCR on the reads. Altogether approximately 300,000 distinct CDR3 sequences are present, around a quarter being singletons, with the ten largest covering roughly 14%. This clonotype was detected many times. The antigen remains undetermined. The sequence was obtained from a human donor in good health (CMV status not recorded). Some clones in this sample may be carry-over from other donors' samples. The chain has TRBV7-2 and TRBJ1-4, with D possibly TRBD1 on 5 matching bases. The starting material was cultured PBMCs, obtained from culture after CMV antigen stimulation. CDR3: CASSVQPGGEKLFF. CDR3 coding DNA: TGTGCCAGCAGCGTACAGCCGGGGGGTGAAAAACTGTTTTTT.